This is a list of T cell receptor beta chains from one sample in a study of blood T cell repertoires in COVID-19. Sequenced by immunoSEQ multiplex PCR; TCRdb stores in-frame clones only, minus some. Altogether fewer than 300,000 clones are present, 82% being singletons, with the ten largest covering 3.1%. The sample taken for sequencing was peripheral blood. The source of these receptors is a young woman with acute or convalescent COVID-19. Both conserved end residues are trimmed from each CDR3. Clone size is shown for a subset of rows, as once, few, many or a class of expanded clone.

>TRBV4-2|NA|14
ASSPYGGTGGTEAF
>TRBV6-2/TRBV6-3|NA|16
ASSYHSNSDRYQETQY
>TRBV11-3|NA|14
ASSLKYAGVLGEQF
>TRBV9|NA|12
ASSVDRDYQTLH
>TRBV2|NA|10
ASSPNYNEQF
>TRBV30|NA|14
AWRSRAPLYTDTQY
>TRBV9|NA|9
ASSQSDTQY
>TRBV7-2|NA|12
ASRPGVSGNTIY
>TRBV7-3|NA|19
ASSLIGAGGLPRDSLKTQY
>TRBV6-2/TRBV6-3|NA|14
ASSPAEGQGAYEQY
>TRBV28|NA|11
ASGGQAYYEQY
>TRBV12-5|NA|12
ASGDWGGTGELF
>TRBV7-8|NA|14
ASSIRTGLSGDTQY
>TRBV6-5|once|13
ASSFMTGAVGELF
>TRBV9|NA|13
ASSVGLAGGYEQY
>TRBV5-1|NA|16
ASSPLDRGRSESGGYT
>TRBV11-1|NA|12
ASSSTGKGTEAF
>TRBV6-5|NA|12
ASSSGQGLTEAF
>TRBV29-1|NA|12
SVRGAGISYEQY
>TRBV7-8|NA|11
ASTRGQLYEQY
>TRBV5-1|NA|13
ASSLVGANTGELF
>TRBV9|NA|13
ASSVAGGTVEKLF
>TRBV5-4|NA|13
ASSSSRDRDHEQY
>TRBV2|NA|12
ASSEATKGEKLF
>TRBV11-2|few|11
ASSIEAGNGYT
>TRBV5-1|NA|14
ASSSRTGQGADEQY
>TRBV13|NA|13
ASSRQASGRSEQY
>TRBV29-1|NA|13
SVEGLAANTGELF